The rows below give T cell receptor beta chains drawn from one sample of a study of response to subunit inactivated influenza vaccine. Using its own MiXCR run on the RT-PCR reads, TCRdb lists one record per CDR3 protein. The table has hundreds of thousands of distinct CDR3 sequences, around 11% seen once. This sample was also put to use in a study of T cells expressing NK-cell markers.

The sample consisted of PBMCs from blood, taken on the day of vaccination. These receptors originate from a man aged 50 to 59 who received an inactivated influenza vaccine. Both conserved end residues are part of each CDR3. The order of the fields is CDR3 protein, CDR3 DNA, clone size, V gene, D gene, J gene, CDR3 length. D genes are given only for firm matches. Clone size is given for some rows only: seen once, a few or many times, or a class if the clone is expanded.

CSARDFPGRGGNSPLHF	TGCAGTGCTAGAGATTTCCCCGGCAGGGGGGGTAATTCACCCCTCCACTTT	-	TRBV20-1	TRBD1	TRBJ1-6	17
CSARGRRGLEETQYF	TGCAGTGCTAGAGGGAGGAGGGGTTTGGAAGAGACCCAGTACTTC	-	TRBV20-1	-	TRBJ2-5	15
CASSQTRGNTIYF	TGCGCCAGCAGCCAGACGAGGGGAAACACCATATATTTT	-	TRBV4-3	-	TRBJ1-3	13
CASSLPGPDTQYF	TGTGCCAGCAGCCTCCCCGGCCCCGATACGCAGTATTTT	-	TRBV7-2	-	TRBJ2-3	13
CASSLTEAQITQYF	TGTGCCAGCAGCCTGACAGAAGCACAGATAACGCAGTATTTT	-	TRBV28	-	TRBJ2-3	14
CASSQGGGQETQYF	TGTGCCAGCAGCCAAGGGGGGGGTCAAGAGACCCAGTACTTC	many	TRBV4-2	TRBD2	TRBJ2-5	14
CARSQKPITEQFF	TGTGCCCGCAGCCAAAAACCCATTACTGAGCAGTTCTTC	few	TRBV3-1	-	TRBJ2-1	13
CASSLWPDRYEQYF	TGTGCCAGCAGCTTATGGCCAGATCGCTACGAGCAGTACTTC	-	TRBV7-9	-	TRBJ2-7	14
CASSTSGYNEQFF	TGCGCCAGCAGTACTAGCGGCTACAATGAGCAGTTCTTC	few	TRBV10-2	TRBD2	TRBJ2-1	13
CSARDGGTGAEQYF	TGCAGTGCTAGAGATGGCGGGACAGGGGCCGAGCAGTACTTC	few	TRBV20-1	TRBD1	TRBJ2-7	14
CSARDPRQGPYEQYF	TGCAGTGCTAGAGATCCTCGACAGGGACCCTACGAGCAGTACTTC	few	TRBV20-1	TRBD1	TRBJ2-7	15
CASSPGRPGLAGVYNEQFF	TGCGCCAGCAGCCCCGGAAGACCGGGACTAGCGGGAGTCTACAATGAGCAGTTCTTC	many	TRBV5-1	TRBD2	TRBJ2-1	19
CASKLAAAGEQFF	TGTGCCAGCAAACTAGCGGCGGCGGGGGAGCAGTTCTTC	-	TRBV27	TRBD2	TRBJ2-1	13
CASSLSGVEKLFF	TGTGCCAGCAGTCTCTCAGGGGTTGAAAAACTGTTTTTT	-	TRBV6-1	-	TRBJ1-4	13
CATSRAPVGNEAFF	TGTGCCACCAGCAGAGCCCCGGTGGGGAATGAAGCTTTCTTT	few	TRBV15	-	TRBJ1-1	14
CASSLLGTARGGETQYF	TGTGCCAGCAGTTTACTCGGGACAGCCCGGGGCGGGGAGACCCAGTACTTC	-	TRBV28	TRBD1	TRBJ2-5	17
CSARSLRSGSTDTQYF	TGCAGTGCTAGATCGCTACGGAGCGGTTCCACAGATACGCAGTATTTT	few	TRBV20-1	-	TRBJ2-3	16
CASSLRSGTHPPQHF	TGTGCCAGCAGTTTAAGATCCGGGACCCATCCGCCCCAGCATTTT	-	TRBV28	-	TRBJ1-5	15
CASSRPLPGLAGINSYNEQFF	TGTGCCAGCAGTCGACCCTTACCGGGACTAGCGGGAATTAACTCCTACAATGAGCAGTTCTTC	-	TRBV28	TRBD2	TRBJ2-1	21
CASSYSGEWDTQYF	TGTGCCAGCAGTTACTCAGGAGAATGGGATACGCAGTATTTT	few	TRBV6-5	-	TRBJ2-3	14
CASSRLTGEGTQYF	TGTGCCAGCAGTCGCTTAACAGGGGAAGGTACGCAGTATTTT	few	TRBV6-1	TRBD1	TRBJ2-3	14
CASSFGIGLAEETQYF	TGTGCCAGCAGCTTCGGGATTGGACTAGCTGAAGAGACCCAGTACTTC	-	TRBV7-2	TRBD2	TRBJ2-5	16
CASSEISSPYGYTF	TGCGCCAGCAGTGAGATTTCCAGCCCATATGGCTACACCTTC	-	TRBV10-2	-	TRBJ1-2	14
CSARRRRQGYNEQFF	TGCAGTGCTAGAAGGCGGAGACAGGGGTACAATGAGCAGTTCTTC	few	TRBV20-1	TRBD1	TRBJ2-1	15
CSVEAPVSYEQYF	TGCAGCGTTGAAGCCCCGGTCTCCTACGAGCAGTACTTC	few	TRBV29-1	-	TRBJ2-7	13
CASSYYGRTTYEQYF	TGTGCCAGCAGTTACTACGGACGGACGACCTACGAGCAGTACTTC	-	TRBV6-5	-	TRBJ2-7	15